This entry features one T cell receptor (beta chain) sequence. As yet, its antigen is unknown. Splitting of CD4+ cells produced CD45RA+ naive and CD45RA-negative memory subsets. The data were produced by immunoSEQ multiplex PCR, yet TCRdb's version contains in-frame clones alone and is incomplete. The table has 2 million to 2.5 million clones, approximately 95% seen once. The data originate from a study of shared clonotypes between healthy human individuals. V was pared by 5 bases and J by 12 bases, with 20 bases between. This CDR3 spans 13 amino acids. CDR1 is SGHTA and CDR2 is FQGNSA in the germline V gene. General observations from the study: The study generally estimated greater richness for naive than memory subsets.

This sequence was found in a man aged 18 to 30 in good health. Some clones in this sample may be carry-over from other donors' samples. This chain connects TRBV7-2 to TRBJ2-7; D is possibly TRBD1 (6 bases). Input material: naive CD4+ T cells from PBMCs. The subset: CD45RA+ positively selected. CDR3 protein: CASSLDAGANWYF. The DNA of the CDR3 is TGTGCCAGCAGCCTTGATGCAGGGGCCAATTGGTACTTC.